The rows below give T cell receptor beta chains drawn from one sample of a study of cytotoxic CD8 clonotypes in ibrutinib-treated CLL. The data were produced by immunoSEQ multiplex PCR, yet TCRdb's version contains in-frame clones alone and is incomplete. The data hold 40,000 to 50,000 clones, with roughly 57% observed a single time. The source material was PBMCs, sampled after 24 months of ibrutinib treatment. These receptors were taken from a human donor with chronic lymphocytic leukemia. The CDR3 runs from the conserved cysteine through the conserved F or W. The order of the fields is V gene, clone size, J gene, D gene, CDR3 DNA, CDR3 protein. D genes are given only for firm matches. The listing skips clone size in some rows; elsewhere it reads once, few, many or a size class.

>TRBV4-2|NA|TRBJ2-5|NA
TGTGCCAGCAGCCAAGAGGCGGGACTAGAGACCCAGTACTTC
CASSQEAGLETQYF
>TRBV2|NA|TRBJ2-7|TRBD1
TGTGCCAGCAGTCCTCCTGGGACAGGGCATCAATACGAGCAGTACTTC
CASSPPGTGHQYEQYF
>TRBV7-5|NA|TRBJ2-7|NA
TGTGCCAGCAGCCCGGCGGTGGAAGAGCAGTACTTC
CASSPAVEEQYF
>TRBV2|few|TRBJ1-2|TRBD1
TGTGCCAGCATCGACAGGGGAGGGGGCTACACCTTC
CASIDRGGGYTF
>TRBV9|NA|TRBJ2-3|TRBD2
TGTGCCAGCAGCGTAGGACTAGCGGGGGGCCATAGCACAGATACGCAGTATTTT
CASSVGLAGGHSTDTQYF
>TRBV29-1|NA|TRBJ2-3|TRBD1
TGCAGCGTTGATCAGGGACAGGGCAGCACAGATACGCAGTATTTT
CSVDQGQGSTDTQYF
>TRBV28|NA|TRBJ1-1|NA
TGTGCCAGCATCTTAGGAGGGAGGGAAGCTTTCTTT
CASILGGREAFF
>TRBV9|NA|TRBJ2-3|NA
TGTGCCAGCAGCGTATCGACAGGGAGGCAATCAGATACGCAGTATTTT
CASSVSTGRQSDTQYF
>TRBV5-6|NA|TRBJ2-1|NA
TGTGCCAGCAGCCCAGAGGGTACCAATGAGCAGTTCTTC
CASSPEGTNEQFF
>TRBV7-8|NA|TRBJ1-3|NA
TGTGCCAGCAGCTCCAGGGGAAACTCTGGAAACACCATATATTTT
CASSSRGNSGNTIYF
>TRBV5-1|NA|TRBJ2-2|TRBD1
TGCGCCAGCAGCTTGGGGGACAGGGTCAACACCGGGGAGCTGTTTTTT
CASSLGDRVNTGELFF
>TRBV13|NA|TRBJ2-1|NA
TGTGCCAGCAGCTTATCTGTGGGCAATGAGCAGTTCTTC
CASSLSVGNEQFF
>TRBV6-5|NA|TRBJ2-7|NA
TGTGCCAGCATATCCCGCGGCTACGAGCAGTACTTC
CASISRGYEQYF
>TRBV15|NA|TRBJ1-2|TRBD1
TGTGCCACCAGCAGTTCATTTATGGACAGGGTTTACGGCTACACCTTC
CATSSSFMDRVYGYTF
>TRBV10-3|once|TRBJ1-3|NA
TGTGCCATCAGCCCCCCGGGGGGCGCTTCTGGAAACACCATATATTTT
CAISPPGGASGNTIYF
>TRBV6-5|few|TRBJ2-3|NA
TGTGCCAGCAGTTACCGAGGGCCTGGCACAGATACGCAGTATTTT
CASSYRGPGTDTQYF
>TRBV9|NA|TRBJ2-2|NA
TGTGCCAGCAGCCCCCTCGGGGGTTACACCGGGGAGCTGTTTTTT
CASSPLGGYTGELFF
>TRBV6-4|NA|TRBJ2-2|TRBD1
TGTGCCAGCAGGACAGGGTTGAACACCGGGGAGCTGTTTTTT
CASRTGLNTGELFF
>TRBV19|NA|TRBJ2-3|TRBD2
TGTGCCAGTAGGTTAGCGGGGGCGGGAGATACGCAGTATTTT
CASRLAGAGDTQYF